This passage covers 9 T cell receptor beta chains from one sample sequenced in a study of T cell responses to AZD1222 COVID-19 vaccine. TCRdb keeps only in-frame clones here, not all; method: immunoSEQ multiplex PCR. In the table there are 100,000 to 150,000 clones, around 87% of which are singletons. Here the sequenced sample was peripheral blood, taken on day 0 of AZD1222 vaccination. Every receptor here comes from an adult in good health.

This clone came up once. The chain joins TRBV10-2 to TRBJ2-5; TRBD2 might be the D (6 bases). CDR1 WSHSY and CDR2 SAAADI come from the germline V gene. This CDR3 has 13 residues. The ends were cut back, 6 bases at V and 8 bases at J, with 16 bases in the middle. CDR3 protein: CASSTSMGGTQYF. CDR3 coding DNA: TGCGCCAGCAGCACATCCATGGGGGGTACCCAGTACTTC.

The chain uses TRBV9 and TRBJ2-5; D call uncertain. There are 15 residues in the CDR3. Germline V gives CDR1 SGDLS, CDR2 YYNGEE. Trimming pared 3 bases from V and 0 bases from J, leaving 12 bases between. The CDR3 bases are TGTGCCAGCAGCGCACGTTTAGGGTACCAAGAGACCCAGTACTTC. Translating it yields CASSARLGYQETQYF.

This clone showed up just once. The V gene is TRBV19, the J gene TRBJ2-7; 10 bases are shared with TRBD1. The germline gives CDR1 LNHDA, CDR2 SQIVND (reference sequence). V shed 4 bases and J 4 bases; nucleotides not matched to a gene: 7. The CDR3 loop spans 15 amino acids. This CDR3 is CASSTQRTGGYEQYF. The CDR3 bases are TGTGCCAGTAGTACTCAGAGGACAGGGGGATACGAGCAGTACTTC.

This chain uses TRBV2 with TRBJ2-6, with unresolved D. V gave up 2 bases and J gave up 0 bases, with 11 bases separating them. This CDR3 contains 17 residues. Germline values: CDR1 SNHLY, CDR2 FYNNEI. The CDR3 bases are TGTGCCAGCAGTGAAATCGGCCTGAACTCTGGGGCCAACGTCCTGACTTTC. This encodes CASSEIGLNSGANVLTF.

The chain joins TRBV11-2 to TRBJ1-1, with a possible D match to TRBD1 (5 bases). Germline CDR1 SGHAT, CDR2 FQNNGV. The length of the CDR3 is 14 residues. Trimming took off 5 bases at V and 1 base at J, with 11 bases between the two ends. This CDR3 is CASSPIGGNTEAFF. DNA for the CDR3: TGTGCCAGCAGCCCCATCGGGGGGAACACTGAAGCTTTCTTT.

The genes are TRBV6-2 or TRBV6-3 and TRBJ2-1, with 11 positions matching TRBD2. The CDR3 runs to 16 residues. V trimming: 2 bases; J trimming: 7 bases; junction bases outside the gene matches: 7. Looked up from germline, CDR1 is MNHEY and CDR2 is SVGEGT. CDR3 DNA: TGTGCCAGCAGTTACCCACTAGCGGGAGTCTGGAATGAGCAGTTCTTC. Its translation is CASSYPLAGVWNEQFF.

The CDR3 here is CASSIMEGQPQHF. CDR3 DNA: TGTGCCAGTAGTATCATGGAAGGTCAGCCCCAGCATTTT. The rearrangement uses TRBV19 and TRBJ1-5; D gene ambiguous. The germline V and J ends were trimmed by 3 bases and 6 bases, with 9 bases remaining between them. The length of the CDR3 is 13 residues. Germline CDR1 and CDR2: LNHDA and SQIVND (reference sequence).

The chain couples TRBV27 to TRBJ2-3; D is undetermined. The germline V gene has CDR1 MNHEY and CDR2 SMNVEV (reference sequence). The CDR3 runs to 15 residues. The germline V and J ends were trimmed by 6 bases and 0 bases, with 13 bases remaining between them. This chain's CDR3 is CASSPRPTSTDTQYF. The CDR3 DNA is TGTGCCAGCAGCCCCAGACCTACAAGCACAGATACGCAGTATTTT.

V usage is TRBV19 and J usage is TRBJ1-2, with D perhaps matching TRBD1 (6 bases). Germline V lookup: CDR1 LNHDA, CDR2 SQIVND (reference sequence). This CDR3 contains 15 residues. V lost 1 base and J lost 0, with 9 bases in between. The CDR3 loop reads CASSIVRGPNYGYTF. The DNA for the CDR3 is TGTGCCAGTAGTATAGTCCGGGGGCCTAACTATGGCTACACCTTC.